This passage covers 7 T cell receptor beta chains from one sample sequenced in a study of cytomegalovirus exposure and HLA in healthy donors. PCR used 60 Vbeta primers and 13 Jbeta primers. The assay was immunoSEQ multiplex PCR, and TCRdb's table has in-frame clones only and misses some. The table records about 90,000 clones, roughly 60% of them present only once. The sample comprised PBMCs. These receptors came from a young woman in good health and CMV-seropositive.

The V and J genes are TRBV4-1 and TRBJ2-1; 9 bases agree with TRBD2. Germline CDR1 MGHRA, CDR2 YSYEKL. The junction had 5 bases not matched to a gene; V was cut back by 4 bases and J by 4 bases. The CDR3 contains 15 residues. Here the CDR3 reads CASSPSGGPYNEQFF. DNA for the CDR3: TGCGCCAGCAGCCCCAGCGGGGGGCCATACAATGAGCAGTTCTTC.

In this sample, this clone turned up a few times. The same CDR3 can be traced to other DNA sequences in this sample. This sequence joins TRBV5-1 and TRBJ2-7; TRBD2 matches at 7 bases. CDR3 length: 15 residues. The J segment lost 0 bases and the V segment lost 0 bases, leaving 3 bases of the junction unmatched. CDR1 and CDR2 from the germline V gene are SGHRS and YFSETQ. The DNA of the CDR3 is TGCGCCAGCAGCTTGGTTGCTAGCGGCTCCTACGAGCAGTACTTC. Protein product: CASSLVASGSYEQYF.

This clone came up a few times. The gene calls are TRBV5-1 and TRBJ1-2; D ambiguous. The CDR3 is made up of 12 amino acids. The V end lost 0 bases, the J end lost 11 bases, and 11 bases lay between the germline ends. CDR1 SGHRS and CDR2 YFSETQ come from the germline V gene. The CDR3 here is CASSLVPGAYTF. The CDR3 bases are TGCGCCAGCAGCTTGGTGCCCGGAGCGTACACCTTC. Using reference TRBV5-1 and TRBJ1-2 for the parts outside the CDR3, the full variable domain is KAGVTQTPRYLIKTRGQQVTLSCSPISGHRSVSWYQQTPGQGLQFLFEYFSETQRNKGNFPGRFSGRQFSNSRSEMNVSTLELGDSALYLCASSLVPGAYTFGSGTRLTVV.

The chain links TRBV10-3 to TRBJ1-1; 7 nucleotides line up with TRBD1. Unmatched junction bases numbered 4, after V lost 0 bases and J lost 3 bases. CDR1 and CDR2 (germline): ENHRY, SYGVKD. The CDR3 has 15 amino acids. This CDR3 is CAISESTGAYTEAFF. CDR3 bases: TGTGCCATCAGTGAGTCTACAGGGGCCTACACTGAAGCTTTCTTT.

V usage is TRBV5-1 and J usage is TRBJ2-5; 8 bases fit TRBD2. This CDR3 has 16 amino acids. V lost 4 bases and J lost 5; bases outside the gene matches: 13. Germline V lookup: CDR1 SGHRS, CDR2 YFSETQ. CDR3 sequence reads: CASSHGVAGGSETQYF. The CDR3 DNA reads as TGCGCCAGCAGCCATGGGGTCGCGGGGGGTTCTGAGACCCAGTACTTC.

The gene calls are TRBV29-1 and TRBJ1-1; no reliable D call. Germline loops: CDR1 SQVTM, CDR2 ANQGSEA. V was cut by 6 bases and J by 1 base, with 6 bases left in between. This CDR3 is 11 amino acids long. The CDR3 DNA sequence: TGCAGCGTCCGACAGAACACTGAAGCTTTCTTT. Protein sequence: CSVRQNTEAFF.

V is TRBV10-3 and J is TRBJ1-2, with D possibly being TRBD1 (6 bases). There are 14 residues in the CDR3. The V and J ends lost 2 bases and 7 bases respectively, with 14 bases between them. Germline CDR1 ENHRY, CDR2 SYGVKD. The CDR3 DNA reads TGTGCCATCAGTGAGGCGGCAGGGGCCTGTGGCTACACCTTC. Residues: CAISEAAGACGYTF.